These 8 T cell receptor beta chains came from one sample sequenced in a study of T cells expressing NK-cell markers (dated by TCRdb to the early 2020s). Receptor libraries were prepared by 5' RACE. Sequencing was carried out with an Illumina HiSeq 2000. With the reads reprocessed by TCRdb, a single entry stands for each CDR3 protein sequence and no DNA is reported. The sample's clone listing holds 150,000 to 200,000 distinct CDR3 sequences. The top ten clonotypes cover about 18% of the sample. The sequencing sample was made of blood T cells: a sorted CD56 or NKG2C T cell subset, CD4+ or CD8+ T cells, or bulk PBMC T cells (not recorded which). The receptors derive from a woman between 18 and 70 years old in good health.

This chain connects TRBV27 to TRBJ2-7; TCRdb names TRBD1, which stays unverified in the absence of DNA. Germline V lookup: CDR1 MNHEY, CDR2 SMNVEV (reference sequence). This CDR3 region has 15 residues. CDR3 protein: CASSFGTGGPYEQYF.

This chain links TRBV28 with TRBJ2-2; the D call of TRBD1 rests on TCRdb alone, since no DNA is present to check it. The CDR3 covers 18 residues. Germline CDR1 is MDHEN and CDR2 is SYDVKM. CDR3: CASSSLSLQGANTGELFF.

The V and J genes are TRBV2 and TRBJ2-5. This CDR3 spans 13 amino acids. CDR1 and CDR2 from the germline V gene are SNHLY and FYNNEI. The CDR3 spells CASSVGVQETQYF.

This chain connects TRBV7-2 to TRBJ1-3. In germline, CDR1 is SGHTA, CDR2 FQGNSA. This CDR3 is 13 amino acids long. CDR3 sequence reads: CASSLASGNTTYF.

This chain connects TRBV4-2 to TRBJ2-2; TCRdb designates TRBD1, a call that cannot be tested without DNA. Germline V gene lookup returns CDR1 LGHNA and CDR2 YNFKEQ. The CDR3 sequence is 16 residues long. CDR3 residues: CASSQAQGGNTGELFF.

The V and J genes are TRBV9 and TRBJ1-4; TCRdb proposes TRBD1, but this gene call is untestable without DNA. This CDR3 is built from 17 residues. Germline V CDR1 and CDR2: SGDLS, YYNGEE. The CDR3 reads CASSPSGTGKTNEKLFF.

CDR3 protein: CASSQGTGYNSPLHF. The chain combines TRBV14 with TRBJ1-6; TCRdb lists TRBD1, though no DNA is available to test this call. The CDR3 contains 15 residues. Germline CDR1 SGHDN, CDR2 FVKESK.

This CDR3 is CASRRPGGAGSYNEQFF. V is TRBV7-8 and J is TRBJ2-1; without DNA, the TCRdb call of TRBD2 cannot be checked. CDR1 and CDR2 (germline): SGHVS, FQNEAQ. CDR3 length: 17 residues.